The 32 T cell receptor beta chains in this list originate from one sample, sequenced in a study of blood T cell repertoires in COVID-19. The repertoire was sequenced with immunoSEQ multiplex PCR; TCRdb's copy has only in-frame clones and lacks some. The sample records around 100,000 clones, 70% to 90% being singletons. Source material: peripheral blood. Receptors originate from a man aged 80 or over with acute or convalescent COVID-19.

The rearrangement links TRBV7-9 to TRBJ2-1; D is unclear. Looked up from germline, CDR1 is SEHNR and CDR2 is FQNEAQ (reference sequence). This CDR3 comprises 12 residues. DNA for the CDR3: TGTGCACCACCCCTGGGCGACAATGAGCAGTTCTTC. Translating gives CAPPLGDNEQFF.

The V gene is TRBV4-3, the J gene TRBJ2-3, with 8 bases that match TRBD2. CDR1 LGHNA and CDR2 YSLEER come from the germline V gene. The CDR3 covers 15 residues. J gave up 0 bases and V 4 bases, and 3 bases lay outside the gene matches. CDR3 amino acids: CASSPRLASTDTQYF. As DNA, the CDR3 is TGCGCCAGCAGCCCTCGACTAGCGAGCACAGATACGCAGTATTTT.

This chain connects TRBV18 to TRBJ1-5; TRBD1 aligns across 8 bases. V was pared by 4 bases and J by 0 bases, with 2 bases of the junction left unmatched. The length of the CDR3 is 15 residues. Germline lookup yields CDR1 KGHSH and CDR2 LQKENI. The CDR3 is CASSRTGFSNQPQHF. The CDR3 DNA is TGTGCCAGCTCACGGACAGGGTTTAGCAATCAGCCCCAGCATTTT.

CDR3 loop: CASSLNGREMNTEAFF. The CDR3 DNA reads TGTGCCAGCAGCTTAAACGGCAGGGAAATGAACACTGAAGCTTTCTTT. The rearrangement uses TRBV7-2 and TRBJ1-1, with D possibly TRBD1 on 5 matching bases. The V gene lost 2 bases and the J gene lost 0 bases, with 13 bases spanning the gap. Germline V gives CDR1 SGHTA, CDR2 FQGNSA. This CDR3 spans 16 amino acids.

The chain uses TRBV7-9 and TRBJ1-2; maybe TRBD1 (5 bases). Per germline, CDR1 SEHNR and CDR2 FQNEAQ (reference sequence). The CDR3 extends over 14 amino acids. V dropped 0 bases and J dropped 4 bases, with 9 bases sitting between them. CDR3 coding DNA: TGTGCCAGCAGCTTAGCGGGGGGGTCCTATGGCTACACCTTC. The encoded protein is CASSLAGGSYGYTF.

This clone was counted a single time. This chain links TRBV29-1 with TRBJ1-5; possible D gene TRBD1, 5 bases. V lost 4 bases and J 5 bases, leaving 12 bases between the germline ends. There are 13 residues in the CDR3. In germline, CDR1 is SQVTM, CDR2 ANQGSEA. The DNA for the CDR3 is TGCAGCGTTGCGCAGGGAGGTGATCAGCCCCAGCATTTT. Its protein is CSVAQGGDQPQHF.

V gene TRBV27 combines with J gene TRBJ2-7, with 7 bases lining up with TRBD2. Unmatched junction bases numbered 7, after V lost 5 bases and J lost 6 bases. The length of the CDR3 is 13 residues. Germline V gives CDR1 MNHEY, CDR2 SMNVEV (reference sequence). CDR3 sequence (DNA): TGTGCCAGCAGTCTCCCAGGCGGGGGCGAGCAGTACTTC. This translates into CASSLPGGGEQYF.

The rearrangement uses TRBV9 and TRBJ2-7; D is possibly TRBD1 (5 bases). Germline V gene lookup returns CDR1 SGDLS and CDR2 YYNGEE. The CDR3 extends over 14 amino acids. Between the trimmed V and J ends, which lost 0 bases and 2 bases, there was a span of 9 bases. The CDR3 region is CASSVVPGPYEQYF. For the CDR3, the DNA is TGTGCCAGCAGCGTAGTACCAGGGCCCTACGAGCAGTACTTC.

The chain couples TRBV20-1 to TRBJ2-1; a weak D match, TRBD2 (6 bases). Germline values: CDR1 DFQATT, CDR2 SNEGSKA (reference sequence). V was shortened by 3 bases and J by 0 bases, with 12 bases between the two germline ends. CDR3 length: 15 amino acids. The CDR3 DNA sequence: TGCAGTGCTAGTAATCGGGGGTCCTCCTACAATGAGCAGTTCTTC. Translation: CSASNRGSSYNEQFF.

The chain couples TRBV28 to TRBJ2-1; 7 bases are shared with TRBD2. The CDR3 consists of 16 residues. After removal of 8 bases from V and 0 bases from J, the junction contained 10 bases not matched to a gene. In germline, CDR1 is MDHEN, CDR2 SYDVKM. The CDR3 DNA reads as TGTGCCAGCTCTTTACCACTAGCGAGCTCCTACAATGAGCAGTTCTTC. It translates to CASSLPLASSYNEQFF.

J is TRBJ2-1 and V is TRBV10-3; 13 nucleotides align to TRBD2. V lost 4 bases to trimming and J lost 10 bases; unmatched junction nucleotides: 1. Germline V lookup: CDR1 ENHRY, CDR2 SYGVKD. This CDR3 comprises 13 residues. The DNA for the CDR3 is TGTGCCATCAGTGGGACTAGCGGGGGAGAGCAGTTCTTC. Its protein product is CAISGTSGGEQFF.

The V and J genes are TRBV11-2 and TRBJ2-5, with TRBD2 matching over 7 bases. Germline V gene sequence: CDR1 SGHAT, CDR2 FQNNGV. V was pared by 5 bases and J by 7 bases, with 7 bases of the junction left unmatched. The length of the CDR3 is 13 residues. The DNA of the CDR3 is TGTGCCAGCAGCCAAGAGCGGGATGGGACCCAGTACTTC. The encoded protein is CASSQERDGTQYF.

The J gene is TRBJ2-5, the V gene TRBV11-2, with 7 bases that match TRBD1. In germline, CDR1 is SGHAT, CDR2 FQNNGV. V trimming: 4 bases; J trimming: 5 bases; junction bases outside the gene matches: 4. There are 13 residues in the CDR3. CDR3 sequence (DNA): TGTGCCAGCAGCTCCGACAGGGCCGAGACCCAGTACTTC. Encoded protein: CASSSDRAETQYF.

The chain employs TRBV15 and TRBJ2-7; no reliable D call. CDR3 length: 14 residues. Trimming left V 1 base short and J 7 bases short, with 14 bases between. CDR1 and CDR2 from the germline V gene are LNHNV and YYDKDF (reference sequence). The CDR3 region is CATSRGQAAFEQYF. CDR3 nucleotides: TGTGCCACCAGCAGAGGGCAGGCCGCCTTTGAGCAGTACTTC.

The rearrangement links TRBV5-6 to TRBJ2-2; TRBD2 aligns across 9 bases. The germline V gene has CDR1 SGHDT and CDR2 YYEEEE. CDR3 length: 15 residues. V lost 4 bases to trimming and J lost 5 bases; unmatched junction nucleotides: 6. CDR3 sequence (DNA): TGTGCCAGCAGCGGGTTAGCGGGAGCAACCGGGGAGCTGTTTTTT. It codes for CASSGLAGATGELFF.

V is TRBV28 and J is TRBJ1-5; possible D gene TRBD1, 6 bases. This CDR3 comprises 14 residues. Germline assignment: CDR1 MDHEN and CDR2 SYDVKM. With 10 bases removed from V and 2 bases from J, the gap between germline ends came to 15 bases. The CDR3 loop reads CAILRDNGNQPQHF. CDR3 nucleotides: TGTGCCATTCTCCGGGACAATGGCAATCAGCCCCAGCATTTT.

This clone was recorded many times. The chain combines TRBV2 with TRBJ2-1, with D perhaps matching TRBD1 (6 bases). Germline V CDR1 and CDR2: SNHLY, FYNNEI. Deletions cut 6 bases from V and 6 bases from J, with 12 bases between. The CDR3 totals 13 residues. CDR3 amino acids: CASSETGTNEQFF. CDR3 DNA: TGTGCCAGCAGCGAAACAGGGACCAATGAGCAGTTCTTC.

V gene TRBV11-1 combines with J gene TRBJ1-4, with 7 bases aligning to TRBD1. The CDR3 covers 14 residues. Germline V gene lookup returns CDR1 SGHAT and CDR2 FQDESV (reference sequence). V trimming: 5 bases; J trimming: 5 bases; junction bases outside the gene matches: 5. This CDR3 is CASSRGQINEKLFF. The CDR3 DNA follows: TGTGCCAGCAGCCGGGGACAGATAAATGAAAAACTGTTTTTT.

This rearrangement joins TRBV7-2 to TRBJ2-5, with a weak D call TRBD1 (6 bases). The CDR3 spans 15 residues. Deletions cut 4 bases from V and 1 base from J, with 13 bases between. CDR1 SGHTA and CDR2 FQGNSA come from the germline V gene. As DNA, the CDR3 is TGTGCCAGCAGCTCCCAGGGGCAGGGCCAAGAGACCCAGTACTTC. Protein product: CASSSQGQGQETQYF. The whole variable domain, remainder taken from reference TRBV7-2 and TRBJ2-5, is GAGVSQSPSNKVTEKGKDVELRCDPISGHTALYWYRQSLGQGLEFLIYFQGNSAPDKSGLPSDRFSAERTGGSVSTLTIQRTQQEDSAVYLCASSSQGQGQETQYFGPGTRLLVL.

The rearrangement uses TRBV2 and TRBJ1-2, with TRBD1 matching over 7 bases. V was pared by 7 bases and J by 5 bases, with 7 bases of the junction left unmatched. The CDR3 length is 13 residues. Germline-derived CDR1 and CDR2 are SNHLY and FYNNEI. CDR3 bases: TGTGCCAGCACCCGGACAGGATCTTATGGCTACACCTTC. The encoded protein is CASTRTGSYGYTF. Together with reference TRBV2 and TRBJ1-2, the CDR3 gives the full variable domain: EPEVTQTPSHQVTQMGQEVILRCVPISNHLYFYWYRQILGQKVEFLVSFYNNEISEKSEIFDDQFSVERPDGSNFTLKIRSTKLEDSAMYFCASTRTGSYGYTFGSGTRLTVV.

The chain employs TRBV15 and TRBJ2-7, with D unclear. The CDR3 is 13 amino acids. Trimming stripped 5 bases from V and 3 bases from J, with 11 bases between. CDR1 is LNHNV, CDR2 YYDKDF, per germline (reference sequence). CDR3 coding DNA: TGTGCCACCAGCCGCGGAAGCGACTACGAGCAGTACTTC. Protein sequence: CATSRGSDYEQYF.

CDR3 amino acids: CASSQVPDQPQHF. The CDR3 DNA reads TGCGCCAGCAGCCAAGTCCCGGATCAGCCCCAGCATTTT. The V gene is TRBV4-1, the J gene TRBJ1-5; D uncertain. V was shortened by 1 base and J by 5 bases, with 6 bases between the two germline ends. Germline V lookup: CDR1 MGHRA, CDR2 YSYEKL. The CDR3 contains 13 residues.

J is TRBJ2-3 and V is TRBV5-6, with 7 bases matching TRBD2. Germline values: CDR1 SGHDT, CDR2 YYEEEE. This CDR3 region has 15 residues. After removal of 2 bases from V and 3 bases from J, the junction contained 6 bases not matched to a gene. In DNA form, the CDR3 reads TGTGCCAGCAGCTTTAGAGTGGGAGGGACAGATACGCAGTATTTT. It specifies CASSFRVGGTDTQYF.

This clone was counted between two and nine times. V is TRBV2 and J is TRBJ2-7; D perhaps matches TRBD1 (7 bases). CDR3 length: 13 amino acids. V gave up 3 bases and J gave up 2 bases, with 8 bases separating them. Germline V CDR1 and CDR2: SNHLY, FYNNEI. As DNA, the CDR3 is TGTGCCAGCAGTGACAGGGGGGCCTACGAGCAGTACTTC. Protein product: CASSDRGAYEQYF. Variable domain in full (rest from reference TRBV2 and TRBJ2-7): EPEVTQTPSHQVTQMGQEVILRCVPISNHLYFYWYRQILGQKVEFLVSFYNNEISEKSEIFDDQFSVERPDGSNFTLKIRSTKLEDSAMYFCASSDRGAYEQYFGPGTRLTVT.

V and J are TRBV19 and TRBJ2-5; TRBD2 is a possible D gene (5 bases). With 4 bases removed from V and 2 bases from J, the gap between germline ends came to 8 bases. CDR1 is LNHDA and CDR2 is SQIVND in the germline V gene (reference sequence). The length of the CDR3 is 13 residues. The CDR3 loop reads CASSTGLQETQYF. The CDR3 DNA follows: TGTGCCAGTAGTACGGGATTACAAGAGACCCAGTACTTC.

The chain is built from TRBV24-1 and TRBJ2-7, with 9 bases lining up with TRBD1. The CDR3 length is 15 residues. The V gene end was trimmed by 7 bases and the J gene end by 4 bases; junction bases not matched to a gene: 10. The germline V gene has CDR1 KGHDR and CDR2 SFDVKD. CDR3 loop: CATRNTGGASYEQYF. CDR3 bases: TGTGCCACCAGGAACACAGGGGGCGCTTCTTACGAGCAGTACTTC.

This chain uses TRBV7-2 with TRBJ2-2, with D hard to call. The germline CDR1 and CDR2 sequences are SGHTA and FQGNSA. This CDR3 is built from 13 residues. V dropped 6 bases and J dropped 2 bases, with 7 bases sitting between them. CDR3 DNA: TGTGCCAGCAGACGACAAAACACCGGGGAGCTGTTTTTT. It encodes CASRRQNTGELFF.

The gene calls are TRBV15 and TRBJ2-1; 8 bases are shared with TRBD2. The CDR3 loop spans 16 amino acids. Germline-derived CDR1 and CDR2 are LNHNV and YYDKDF (reference sequence). The J segment lost 1 base and the V segment lost 1 base, leaving 3 bases of the junction unmatched. The CDR3 loop reads CATSRVSGSSYNEQFF. DNA for the CDR3: TGTGCCACCAGCAGAGTGAGCGGGAGTTCCTACAATGAGCAGTTCTTC.

The chain couples TRBV27 to TRBJ2-2, with a tentative D call TRBD1 (7 bases). CDR1 and CDR2 from the germline V gene are MNHEY and SMNVEV (reference sequence). The V and J ends lost 11 bases and 3 bases respectively, with 13 bases between them. The CDR3 sequence is 13 residues long. The CDR3 DNA follows: TGTGCCGGAGACAGGGAGGACACCGGGGAGCTGTTTTTT. Amino acid sequence: CAGDREDTGELFF.

V and J are TRBV3-1 (or the pseudogene TRBV3-2) and TRBJ2-1; TRBD2 matches at 10 bases. The CDR3 runs 16 residues. Trimming removed 2 bases from V and 10 bases from J; junction bases left unmatched: 11. Germline CDR1 reads LGHDT; CDR2 reads YNNKEL (reference sequence). CDR3 DNA sequence: TGTGCCAGCAGCCAAAGAAAAGCGGGAGGGTTAAGGGAGCAGTTCTTC. This encodes CASSQRKAGGLREQFF.

The rearrangement joins TRBV19 to TRBJ2-6, with D perhaps matching TRBD1 (5 bases). V dropped 5 bases and J dropped 2 bases, with 22 bases sitting between them. CDR1 is LNHDA, CDR2 SQIVND, per germline (reference sequence). CDR3 length: 19 residues. CDR3 residues: CASSSATQGRGAGANVLTF. The DNA for the CDR3 is TGTGCCAGTAGTTCCGCGACGCAGGGCCGTGGAGCTGGGGCCAACGTCCTGACTTTC.

The genes are TRBV4-3 and TRBJ1-2; D gene uncertain. This CDR3 is built from 13 residues. The V end lost 6 bases, the J end lost 2 bases, and 10 bases lay between the germline ends. Germline V gene sequence: CDR1 LGHNA, CDR2 YSLEER. This chain's CDR3 is CASSRDGNYGYTF. CDR3 DNA sequence: TGCGCCAGCAGTCGCGACGGGAACTATGGCTACACCTTC.